This T cell receptor beta chain was identified in a study of T cell changes during pregnancy in multiple sclerosis. Assay used: immunoSEQ multiplex PCR; TCRdb lists only in-frame clones, some missing. Seen here are tens of thousands of clones, more than 90% observed once, and the top ten hold 1.5% to 1.9%. The CDR3 totals 14 residues. V gave up 0 bases and J gave up 5 bases, with 10 bases separating them. Germline V gives CDR1 SGHRS, CDR2 YFSETQ. The material was peripheral blood, obtained in the first trimester of pregnancy. The receptor was isolated from a female donor with multiple sclerosis, enrolled in a pregnancy study. This rearrangement joins TRBV5-1 to TRBJ2-3; D is perhaps TRBD2 (5 bases). The CDR3 loop reads CASSLAAGLDTQYF. The CDR3 DNA sequence: TGCGCCAGCAGCTTGGCTGCAGGACTAGATACGCAGTATTTT. Drawing the rest from reference TRBV5-1 and TRBJ2-3, the complete variable domain is KAGVTQTPRYLIKTRGQQVTLSCSPISGHRSVSWYQQTPGQGLQFLFEYFSETQRNKGNFPGRFSGRQFSNSRSEMNVSTLELGDSALYLCASSLAAGLDTQYFGPGTRLTVL.